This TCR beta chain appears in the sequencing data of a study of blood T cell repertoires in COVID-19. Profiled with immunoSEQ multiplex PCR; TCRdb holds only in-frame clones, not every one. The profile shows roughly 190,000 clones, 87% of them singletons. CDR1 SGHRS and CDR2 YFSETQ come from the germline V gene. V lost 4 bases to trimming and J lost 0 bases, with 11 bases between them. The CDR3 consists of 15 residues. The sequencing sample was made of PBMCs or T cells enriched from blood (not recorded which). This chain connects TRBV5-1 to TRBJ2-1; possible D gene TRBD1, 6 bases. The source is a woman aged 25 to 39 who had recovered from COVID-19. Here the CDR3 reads CASSPGQSSYNEQFF. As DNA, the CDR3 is TGCGCCAGCAGCCCCGGACAGAGCTCCTACAATGAGCAGTTCTTC.